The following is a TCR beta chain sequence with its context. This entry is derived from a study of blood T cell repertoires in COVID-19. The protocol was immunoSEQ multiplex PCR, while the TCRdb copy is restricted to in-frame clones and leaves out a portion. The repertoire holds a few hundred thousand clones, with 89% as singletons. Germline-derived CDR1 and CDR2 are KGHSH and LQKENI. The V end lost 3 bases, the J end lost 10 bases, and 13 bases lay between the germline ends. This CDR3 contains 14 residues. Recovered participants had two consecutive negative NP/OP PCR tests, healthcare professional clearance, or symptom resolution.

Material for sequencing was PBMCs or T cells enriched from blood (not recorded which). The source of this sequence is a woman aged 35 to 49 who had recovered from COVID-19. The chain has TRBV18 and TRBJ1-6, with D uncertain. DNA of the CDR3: TGTGCCAGCTCACCTTCCGGAGGAGGGTCACCCCTCCACTTT. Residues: CASSPSGGGSPLHF. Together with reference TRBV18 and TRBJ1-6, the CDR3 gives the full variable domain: NAGVMQNPRHLVRRRGQEARLRCSPMKGHSHVYWYRQLPEEGLKFMVYLQKENIIDESGMPKERFSAEFPKEGPSILRIQQVVRGDSAAYFCASSPSGGGSPLHFGNGTRLTVT.